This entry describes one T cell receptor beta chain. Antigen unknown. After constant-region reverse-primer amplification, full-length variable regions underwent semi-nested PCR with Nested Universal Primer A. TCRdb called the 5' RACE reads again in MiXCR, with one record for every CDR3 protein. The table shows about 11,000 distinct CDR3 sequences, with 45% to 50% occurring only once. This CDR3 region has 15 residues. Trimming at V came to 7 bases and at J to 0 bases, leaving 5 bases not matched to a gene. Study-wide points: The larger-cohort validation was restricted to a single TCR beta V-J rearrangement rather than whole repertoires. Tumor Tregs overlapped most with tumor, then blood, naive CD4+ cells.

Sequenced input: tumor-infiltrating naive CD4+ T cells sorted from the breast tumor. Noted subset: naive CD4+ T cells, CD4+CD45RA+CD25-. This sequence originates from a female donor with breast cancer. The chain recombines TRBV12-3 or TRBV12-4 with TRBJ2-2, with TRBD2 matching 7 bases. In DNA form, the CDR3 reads TGTGCCAGCAAGAAAAGCGGGACGAACACCGGGGAGCTGTTTTTT. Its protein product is CASKKSGTNTGELFF.